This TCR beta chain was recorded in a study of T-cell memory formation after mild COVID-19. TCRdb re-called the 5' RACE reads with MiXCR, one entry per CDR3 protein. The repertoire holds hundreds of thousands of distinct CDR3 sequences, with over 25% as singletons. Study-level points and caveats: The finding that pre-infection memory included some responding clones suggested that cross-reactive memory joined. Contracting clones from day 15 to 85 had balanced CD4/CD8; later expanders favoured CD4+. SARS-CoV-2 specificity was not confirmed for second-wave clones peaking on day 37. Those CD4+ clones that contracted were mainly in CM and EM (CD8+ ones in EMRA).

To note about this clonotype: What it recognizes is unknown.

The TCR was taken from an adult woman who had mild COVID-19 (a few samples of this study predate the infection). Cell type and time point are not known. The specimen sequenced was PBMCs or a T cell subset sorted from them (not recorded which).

CDR3 sequence (DNA): TGTGCCAGCAGCGAACAGCGCGCGGGACTAGCGGGAGAAGGAGGGGTCACAGATACGCAGTATTTT. Protein product: CASSEQRAGLAGEGGVTDTQYF. This sequence joins TRBV7-8 and TRBJ2-3; 14 bases fit TRBD2. CDR1 and CDR2 (germline): SGHVS, FQNEAQ. V was pared by 5 bases and J by 2 bases, with 21 bases of the junction left unmatched. The CDR3 runs 22 residues.